These T cell receptor beta chains were read from a single sample in a study of blood T cell repertoires in COVID-19. The protocol was immunoSEQ multiplex PCR, while the TCRdb copy is restricted to in-frame clones and leaves out a portion. This sample has 280,000 or so clones, with over 75% found just once. The sample taken for sequencing was peripheral blood. The receptors shown here come from a human donor in a cohort sampled during active COVID-19. CDR3s include the opening cysteine and the closing phenylalanine or tryptophan. A D gene is named only where the DNA matches it firmly. Clone size appears in some rows only: once, few, many, or a class for an expanded clone.

cdr3_length,j_call,v_call,d_call,clone_size,cdr3_aa,cdr3_nt
13,TRBJ1-2,TRBV5-6,.,.,CASSFWGEVGYTF,TGTGCCAGCAGCTTTTGGGGGGAAGTAGGCTACACCTTC
13,TRBJ2-7,TRBV3-1/TRBV3-2,TRBD1,.,CASSRTGSREQYF,TGTGCCAGCAGCCGGACAGGGTCGCGCGAGCAGTACTTC
15,TRBJ2-1,TRBV10-1,.,once,CASSKGLQNDNEQFF,TGCGCCAGCAGTAAGGGACTCCAAAACGACAATGAGCAGTTCTTC
13,TRBJ1-3,TRBV28,.,.,CASIRGGGNTIYF,TGTGCCAGCATAAGGGGGGGTGGAAACACCATATATTTT
14,TRBJ2-3,TRBV18,TRBD1,.,CASSRTGMEDTQYF,TGTGCCAGCTCTCGGACAGGGATGGAAGATACGCAGTATTTT
14,TRBJ2-5,TRBV5-6,.,few,CASSLTETQETQYF,TGTGCCAGCAGCTTAACAGAGACGCAAGAGACCCAGTACTTC
16,TRBJ2-1,TRBV9,.,.,CASTSPKGLRRNEQFF,TGTGCCAGCACCAGCCCGAAGGGACTCCGGCGTAATGAGCAGTTCTTC
16,TRBJ2-1,TRBV18,.,.,CASSTIVQGNLNEQFF,TGTGCCAGCTCCACCATAGTACAGGGAAATTTGAATGAGCAGTTCTTC
15,TRBJ1-6,TRBV2,.,few,CASSGGQFPNSPLHF,TGTGCCAGCAGTGGTGGTCAGTTCCCGAACTCACCCCTCCACTTT
15,TRBJ2-5,TRBV5-5,TRBD2,.,CASSSGLAGAETQYF,TGTGCCAGCAGTTCGGGACTAGCGGGAGCAGAGACCCAGTACTTC
15,TRBJ1-5,TRBV30,.,.,CAWSLPGHFNQPQHF,TGTGCCTGGAGTTTACCCGGACACTTTAATCAGCCCCAGCATTTT
15,TRBJ2-1,TRBV11-2,TRBD1,.,CASSLDKGGPREQFF,TGTGCCAGCAGCTTGGACAAAGGGGGCCCCAGGGAGCAGTTCTTC
14,TRBJ2-7,TRBV6-5,.,few,CASSYVGGREEQYF,TGTGCCAGCAGTTACGTAGGGGGTAGGGAGGAGCAGTACTTC
12,TRBJ1-4,TRBV19,.,.,CASSQGNEKLFF,TGTGCCAGTAGCCAGGGAAATGAAAAACTGTTTTTT
14,TRBJ1-4,TRBV5-4,TRBD1,.,CASSQDRANEKLFF,TGTGCCAGCAGCCAGGACAGGGCTAATGAAAAACTGTTTTTT
17,TRBJ2-1,TRBV29-1,TRBD2,.,CSVEKAPRTRLNNEQFF,TGCAGCGTTGAAAAGGCCCCACGGACTAGACTGAACAATGAGCAGTTCTTC
15,TRBJ1-6,TRBV19,TRBD1,.,CASSSRQGDNSPLHF,TGTGCCAGTAGTTCCCGACAGGGGGATAATTCACCCCTCCACTTT
12,TRBJ2-2,TRBV30,.,.,CAWNDLAGELFF,TGTGCCTGGAATGATTTAGCCGGGGAGCTGTTTTTT
14,TRBJ2-7,TRBV28,.,.,CASSVGLETYEQYF,TGTGCCAGCAGTGTGGGACTCGAGACCTACGAGCAGTACTTC
14,TRBJ2-5,TRBV5-4,.,.,CASSLAGLQETQYF,TGTGCCAGCAGCTTAGCGGGTCTCCAAGAGACCCAGTACTTC
14,TRBJ1-5,TRBV11-2,TRBD1,.,CASSLGQGYQPQHF,TGTGCCAGCAGCTTAGGACAGGGTTATCAGCCCCAGCATTTT
15,TRBJ2-3,TRBV27,TRBD2,.,CASSPPKRGRDTQYF,TGTGCCAGCAGTCCACCCAAGCGGGGGCGGGATACGCAGTATTTT
18,TRBJ2-6,TRBV25-1,.,.,CASSESESKPSGANVLTF,TGTGCCAGCAGTGAATCCGAGTCCAAACCCTCTGGGGCCAACGTCCTGACTTTC
13,TRBJ2-1,TRBV12-3/TRBV12-4,.,.,CASSTSTVDEQFF,TGTGCCAGCAGTACCTCGACAGTCGATGAGCAGTTCTTC
13,TRBJ1-2,TRBV19,TRBD1,.,CASSINRGHGYTF,TGTGCCAGTAGTATAAACAGGGGACATGGCTACACCTTC
13,TRBJ2-7,TRBV7-9,.,.,CASSSATHYEQYF,TGTGCCAGCAGCTCCGCCACTCACTACGAGCAGTACTTC
11,TRBJ2-3,TRBV7-9,TRBD1,.,CASSADRAQYF,TGTGCCAGCAGCGCAGACAGGGCGCAGTATTTT
16,TRBJ1-3,TRBV19,.,.,CASSIDRTAAGNTIYF,TGTGCCAGTAGTATAGACCGAACAGCTGCTGGAAACACCATATATTTT
15,TRBJ2-7,TRBV7-9,TRBD2,.,CASSPRTSGTGGQYF,TGTGCCAGCAGCCCTAGGACTAGCGGGACCGGGGGGCAGTACTTC
13,TRBJ1-1,TRBV30,.,.,CAWTTGTSGEAFF,TGTGCCTGGACTACAGGGACCTCTGGTGAAGCTTTCTTT
15,TRBJ2-7,TRBV18,.,.,CASSPAGAAFYEQYF,TGTGCCAGCTCACCAGCCGGAGCAGCTTTCTACGAGCAGTACTTC
13,TRBJ1-1,TRBV10-3,.,.,CAISEVQGNKAFF,TGTGCCATCAGTGAAGTACAGGGAAACAAAGCTTTCTTT
13,TRBJ2-1,TRBV6-1,.,.,CASRPSGLLAQFF,TGTGCCAGCAGACCGTCGGGACTCCTTGCGCAGTTCTTC
13,TRBJ2-1,TRBV20-1,.,.,CSASVAGRSEQFF,TGCAGTGCTAGTGTGGCGGGACGGAGTGAGCAGTTCTTC
17,TRBJ2-5,TRBV14,.,.,CASSQGKGRRARETQYF,TGTGCCAGCAGCCAAGGAAAGGGACGGAGGGCCAGGGAGACCCAGTACTTC
16,TRBJ2-4,TRBV6-2/TRBV6-3,.,.,CASSYGGKLAKNIQYF,TGTGCCAGCAGTTACGGGGGGAAACTAGCCAAAAACATTCAGTACTTC
15,TRBJ2-1,TRBV5-8,TRBD2,.,CASSLVGLGFNEQFF,TGTGCCAGCAGCTTGGTGGGACTAGGCTTTAATGAGCAGTTCTTC
18,TRBJ2-1,TRBV10-1,TRBD2,.,CASSLGLAGGRTENEQFF,TGCGCCAGCAGCCTCGGACTAGCGGGAGGTCGGACCGAAAATGAGCAGTTCTTC
15,TRBJ1-6,TRBV2,TRBD1,few,CASSEEAGGNSPLHF,TGTGCCAGCAGTGAAGAGGCAGGGGGAAATTCACCCCTCCACTTT
15,TRBJ2-7,TRBV3-1/TRBV3-2,.,.,CASFYYRKPPCEQYF,TGTGCCAGCTTCTACTACAGGAAACCCCCTTGCGAGCAGTACTTC